The 28 T cell receptor beta chains in this list originate from one sample, sequenced in a study of blood T cell repertoires in COVID-19. TCRdb keeps only in-frame clones here, not all; method: immunoSEQ multiplex PCR. The repertoire has about 51,000 clones, roughly 90% of them found once; the top ten carry approximately 2.8%. The specimen sequenced was peripheral blood. The receptor source for this set is a man aged 45-65 years with acute or convalescent COVID-19.

The CDR3 coding sequence is TGCAGCGTTAGTAGCCGCTCAGTTGGGACTGAAGCTTTCTTT. Its protein is CSVSSRSVGTEAFF. V and J are TRBV29-1 and TRBJ1-1; the D is unclear. The germline CDR1 and CDR2 sequences are SQVTM and ANQGSEA. The CDR3 covers 14 residues. V was shortened by 5 bases and J by 5 bases, with 18 bases between the two germline ends. Supplemented by reference TRBV29-1 and TRBJ1-1, the full variable domain reads SAVISQKPSRDICQRGTSLTIQCQVDSQVTMMFWYRQQPGQSLTLIATANQGSEATYESGFVIDKFPISRPNLTFSTLTVSNMSPEDSSIYLCSVSSRSVGTEAFFGQGTRLTVV.

This chain connects TRBV11-2 to TRBJ1-1, with D tentatively TRBD1 (6 bases). The germline V gene encodes CDR1 SGHAT and CDR2 FQNNGV. V lost 4 bases and J 6 bases, leaving 15 bases between the germline ends. The CDR3 totals 14 residues. The CDR3 is CASSWNRDAAEAFF. As DNA, the CDR3 is TGTGCCAGCAGCTGGAACAGGGACGCCGCTGAAGCTTTCTTT.

The rearrangement links TRBV3-1 (or the pseudogene TRBV3-2) to TRBJ2-6; no clear D. The CDR3 totals 20 residues. Looked up from germline, CDR1 is LGHDT and CDR2 is YNNKEL (reference sequence). The germline V and J ends were trimmed by 1 base and 3 bases, with 22 bases remaining between them. The CDR3 is CASSQGFFTSLKLGANVLTF. DNA for the CDR3: TGTGCCAGCAGCCAAGGCTTCTTTACCTCTCTTAAGCTTGGGGCCAACGTCCTGACTTTC.

The chain links TRBV19 to TRBJ2-2; the match to TRBD2 covers 7 bases. Germline CDR1 and CDR2: LNHDA and SQIVND (reference sequence). The CDR3 has 15 amino acids. The V and J ends lost 3 bases and 3 bases, in that order; junction bases with no gene match: 4. CDR3: CASSISSGYTGELFF. Written as DNA, the CDR3 is TGTGCCAGTAGTATCTCTAGCGGCTACACCGGGGAGCTGTTTTTT.

In this sample, this clone turned up once. The chain employs TRBV23-1 and TRBJ1-2; 9 bases fit TRBD1. TRBV23-1 is reported as an ORF; its role is uncertain. This CDR3 has 17 amino acids. V gave up 2 bases and J gave up 4 bases; unmatched junction bases: 11. CDR3 amino acids: CASSQTSRDRDSYGYTF. The DNA of the CDR3 is TGCGCCAGCAGTCAAACGAGCCGGGACAGGGACTCCTATGGCTACACCTTC.

Only a few counts were recorded for this clone. The chain has TRBV6-5 and TRBJ2-2; D possibly corresponds to TRBD2 (6 bases). The germline CDR1 and CDR2 sequences are MNHEY and SVGAGI. CDR3 size: 14 residues. V was trimmed by 7 bases and J by 5 bases, leaving 14 bases between them. CDR3 residues: CASTGQGGTGELFF. The CDR3 bases are TGTGCCAGCACGGGGCAGGGAGGAACCGGGGAGCTGTTTTTT.

This chain connects TRBV5-5 to TRBJ2-2; D might be TRBD2 (6 bases). Trimming took 0 bases from V and 3 from J, leaving 9 bases between them. Germline values: CDR1 SGHKS, CDR2 YYEKEE (reference sequence). This CDR3 spans 15 amino acids. CDR3 sequence reads: CASSLGLVDTGELFF. Here the CDR3 DNA reads TGTGCCAGCAGCTTGGGACTAGTGGACACCGGGGAGCTGTTTTTT.

The CDR3 DNA sequence: TGTGCCAGCAGTATGTTAGGGGACAATCAGCCCCAGCATTTT. Protein sequence: CASSMLGDNQPQHF. This chain joins TRBV2 and TRBJ1-5, with D tentatively TRBD1 (5 bases). Trimming left V 5 bases short and J 3 bases short, with 11 bases between. Germline CDR1 SNHLY, CDR2 FYNNEI. The CDR3 consists of 14 residues.

V gene TRBV13 combines with J gene TRBJ2-1; 11 bases align to TRBD2. The J segment lost 0 bases and the V segment lost 6 bases, leaving 10 bases of the junction unmatched. The CDR3 spans 18 residues. CDR1 is PRHDT, CDR2 FYEKMQ, per germline (reference sequence). The CDR3 DNA is TGTGCCAGCAGGTCGACTAGCGGGGCCACCAGCTCCTACAATGAGCAGTTCTTC. This encodes CASRSTSGATSSYNEQFF.

V usage is TRBV6-5 and J usage is TRBJ2-1, with TRBD1 matching 7 bases. Germline V gene data show CDR1 as MNHEY and CDR2 as SVGAGI. V was clipped by 6 bases and J by 6 bases; unmatched bases: 5. The CDR3 length is 13 residues. The CDR3: CASSKTGSNEQFF. The DNA for the CDR3 is TGTGCCAGCAGCAAGACAGGGAGCAATGAGCAGTTCTTC.

V is TRBV6-6 and J is TRBJ1-6; 7 bases fit TRBD1. The CDR3 has 17 amino acids. Trimming cost V 5 bases and J 10 bases; bases outside gene matches: 17. In germline, CDR1 is MNHNY, CDR2 SVGAGI (reference sequence). Here the CDR3 DNA reads TGTGCCAGCAGTCAGAGCGACAGGGTTAGTTTGCGGTCACCCCTCCACTTT. It translates to CASSQSDRVSLRSPLHF.

The chain is built from TRBV9 and TRBJ1-6; 7 nucleotides line up with TRBD1. Trimming at V came to 7 bases and at J to 4 bases, leaving 5 bases not matched to a gene. Germline CDR1 is SGDLS and CDR2 is YYNGEE. This CDR3 spans 14 amino acids. The CDR3 bases are TGTGCCAGCGCCAGGGGGAATTATAATTCACCCCTCCACTTT. Translated, it gives CASARGNYNSPLHF.

CDR3 amino acids: CSVQVNTEAFF. The CDR3 DNA reads as TGCAGCGTTCAGGTGAACACTGAAGCTTTCTTT. The V and J genes are TRBV29-1 and TRBJ1-1; no reliable D call. Deletions cut 5 bases from V and 0 bases from J, with 4 bases between. The CDR3 length is 11 residues. Germline CDR1 is SQVTM and CDR2 is ANQGSEA.

This clone was seen only a few times. The V call is TRBV20-1, the J call TRBJ1-1; no reliable D call. The germline V gene encodes CDR1 DFQATT and CDR2 SNEGSKA (reference sequence). Deletions cut 3 bases from V and 1 base from J, with 9 bases between. The CDR3 spans 13 residues. DNA for the CDR3: TGCAGTGCTAGTCCGGGGTGGAACACTGAAGCTTTCTTT. Protein product: CSASPGWNTEAFF.

The chain uses TRBV5-1 and TRBJ1-4, with 9 positions matching TRBD1. The CDR3 has 13 residues. Germline V gene lookup returns CDR1 SGHRS and CDR2 YFSETQ. J lost 8 bases, V lost 4 bases, and 3 bases had no gene match. CDR3 nucleotide sequence: TGCGCCAGCAGCACAGGACAGGGGGAAAAACTGTTTTTT. It is translated as CASSTGQGEKLFF.

The chain uses TRBV24-1 and TRBJ1-2; D may be TRBD1 (5 bases). CDR3 length: 18 amino acids. Germline-derived CDR1 and CDR2 are KGHDR and SFDVKD. V was pared by 2 bases and J by 0 bases, with 18 bases between. Here the CDR3 DNA reads TGTGCCACCAGTGATTCGCAAGACGCCTCGGGGGCTAACTATGGCTACACCTTC. It is translated as CATSDSQDASGANYGYTF.

The chain has TRBV7-9 and TRBJ2-7; no definite D call. Germline lookup yields CDR1 SEHNR and CDR2 FQNEAQ (reference sequence). V was trimmed by 1 base and J by 0 bases, leaving 7 bases between them. The CDR3 contains 14 residues. CDR3 sequence (DNA): TGTGCCAGCAGCTTAGGACAATCCTCCTACGAGCAGTACTTC. This gives the protein CASSLGQSSYEQYF.

CDR3 in DNA: TGCGCCAGCAGTGACTTAGGACAGAACAATCAGCCCCAGCATTTT. Translating it yields CASSDLGQNNQPQHF. The rearrangement links TRBV10-2 to TRBJ1-5; weak D call: TRBD1 (6 bases). The CDR3 sequence is 15 residues long. Germline values: CDR1 WSHSY, CDR2 SAAADI. Trimming shortened V by 3 bases and J by 3 bases, and 12 bases separated the two germline ends.

The chain carries TRBV2 and TRBJ2-4; the match to TRBD2 covers 9 bases. V dropped 5 bases and J dropped 1; count of bases not matched to a gene: 6. This CDR3 region has 16 residues. CDR1 and CDR2 (germline): SNHLY, FYNNEI. The CDR3 nucleotides are TGTGCCAGCAGTAATGACAGCGGGGGGGCCAAAAACATTCAGTACTTC. Protein: CASSNDSGGAKNIQYF.

The chain links TRBV11-2 to TRBJ2-7; 7 bases match TRBD1. Germline loops: CDR1 SGHAT, CDR2 FQNNGV. This CDR3 comprises 16 residues. V lost 0 bases to trimming and J lost 2 bases; unmatched junction nucleotides: 7. The CDR3 sequence is CASSLDQTGFTYEQYF. CDR3 DNA sequence: TGTGCCAGCAGCTTAGACCAGACAGGGTTCACCTACGAGCAGTACTTC. Using reference TRBV11-2 and TRBJ2-7 for the parts outside the CDR3, the full variable domain is EAGVAQSPRYKIIEKRQSVAFWCNPISGHATLYWYQQILGQGPKLLIQFQNNGVVDDSQLPKDRFSAERLKGVDSTLKIQPAKLEDSAVYLCASSLDQTGFTYEQYFGPGTRLTVT.

By frequency in the sample, this clone is medium-sized. This rearrangement joins TRBV18 to TRBJ1-2; tentatively, D is TRBD1 (5 bases). CDR1 KGHSH and CDR2 LQKENI come from the germline V gene. The CDR3 spans 15 residues. Trimming shortened V by 0 bases and J by 8 bases, and 16 bases separated the two germline ends. The CDR3 reads CASSPPERQRNGYTF. The CDR3 region has the DNA TGTGCCAGCTCACCACCGGAAAGACAGAGAAACGGCTACACCTTC.

The gene calls are TRBV27 and TRBJ1-2; 7 nucleotides align to TRBD1. V shed 4 bases, J shed 0 bases, and the junction held 5 bases outside the gene matches. Germline values: CDR1 MNHEY, CDR2 SMNVEV (reference sequence). The CDR3 contains 15 residues. The CDR3 loop is CASSSQTGTNYGYTF. The CDR3 nucleotides read TGTGCCAGCAGTTCTCAGACAGGGACTAACTATGGCTACACCTTC.

This clone was seen a few times. V and J are TRBV6-4 and TRBJ2-3; D might be TRBD1 (6 bases). The CDR3 spans 15 residues. V was pared by 8 bases and J by 4 bases, with 19 bases between. Germline V gene lookup returns CDR1 MRHNA and CDR2 SNTAGT. Here the CDR3 DNA reads TGTGCCAGCCGACAGGTACTCCAAGGGCCAGATACGCAGTATTTT. Protein: CASRQVLQGPDTQYF.

The rearrangement uses TRBV30 and TRBJ1-6; TRBD1 matches 10 bases. Germline V gene data show CDR1 as GTSNPN and CDR2 as SVGIG (reference sequence). The V and J ends lost 0 bases and 7 bases, in that order; junction bases with no gene match: 6. The CDR3 runs to 16 residues. This CDR3 is CAWSVQRTGGNSPLHF. The CDR3 region has the DNA TGTGCCTGGAGTGTACAAAGGACAGGGGGGAATTCACCCCTCCACTTT.

The genes are TRBV4-2 and TRBJ2-1; tentatively, D is TRBD2 (6 bases). Germline V gene lookup returns CDR1 LGHNA and CDR2 YNFKEQ. CDR3 length equals 17 residues. V was cut by 0 bases and J by 4 bases, with 16 bases left in between. The DNA for the CDR3 is TGTGCCAGCAGCCAAGAGTCAGGAGGGGCGGGTTACAATGAGCAGTTCTTC. Protein sequence: CASSQESGGAGYNEQFF.

This clone was detected a few times. V is TRBV3-1 (or the pseudogene TRBV3-2) and J is TRBJ1-1; TRBD1 is a possible D gene (5 bases). Germline V gene sequence: CDR1 LGHDT, CDR2 YNNKEL (reference sequence). Trimming removed 4 bases from V and 2 bases from J, with 11 bases in between. This CDR3 spans 14 amino acids. The CDR3 sequence: CASSRQNRNTEAFF. The CDR3 DNA is TGTGCCAGCAGCCGACAGAACCGAAACACTGAAGCTTTCTTT.

V usage is TRBV27 and J usage is TRBJ2-2, with D possibly being TRBD1 (5 bases). Germline values: CDR1 MNHEY, CDR2 SMNVEV (reference sequence). V was shortened by 4 bases and J by 3 bases, with 12 bases between the two germline ends. This CDR3 is built from 15 residues. The DNA of the CDR3 is TGTGCCAGCAGTTGGAGACAGTTAGACACCGGGGAGCTGTTTTTT. As protein: CASSWRQLDTGELFF.

V is TRBV9 and J is TRBJ1-1; 8 bases align to TRBD1. Germline lookup yields CDR1 SGDLS and CDR2 YYNGEE. This CDR3 spans 12 amino acids. Trimming removed 4 bases from V and 9 bases from J; junction bases left unmatched: 5. Here the CDR3 DNA reads TGTGCCAGCAGCACCGACAGGGGCAAAGCTTTCTTT. The encoded protein is CASSTDRGKAFF.